Listed here are 30 T cell receptor beta chains from one sample, sequenced in a study of stem cell transplantation in POMP-related autoinflammatory disease. Using immunoSEQ multiplex PCR, the repertoire was profiled, and TCRdb retains in-frame clones only, with some absent. The sample contains some 68,000 clones, roughly 91% of which appear only once. The starting material was CD4+ T cells from PBMCs, obtained after stem cell transplantation. The receptors shown here come from a human patient with POMP-related autoinflammation and immune dysregulation (PRAID). Some T cells here may be from the graft donor.

The CDR3 loop reads CASSYQDGSGNTIYF. CDR3 DNA: TGTGCCAGCAGTTACCAGGACGGCTCTGGAAACACCATATATTTT. The gene calls are TRBV6-6 and TRBJ1-3, with D unclear. The CDR3 consists of 15 residues. The V end lost 2 bases, the J end lost 0 bases, and 8 bases lay between the germline ends. CDR1 is MNHNY, CDR2 SVGAGI, per germline (reference sequence).

The rearrangement joins TRBV3-1 (or the pseudogene TRBV3-2) to TRBJ1-3; D is undetermined. CDR1 and CDR2 (germline): LGHDT, YNNKEL (reference sequence). The CDR3 covers 13 residues. V was cut by 4 bases and J by 10 bases, with 14 bases left in between. Here the CDR3 reads CASSRAFTETIYF. CDR3 bases: TGTGCCAGCAGCCGGGCTTTCACGGAAACCATATATTTT.

The chain combines TRBV20-1 with TRBJ2-2; D is perhaps TRBD2 (6 bases). Germline lookup yields CDR1 DFQATT and CDR2 SNEGSKA (reference sequence). Trimming shortened V by 3 bases and J by 2 bases, and 10 bases separated the two germline ends. This CDR3 has 14 amino acids. CDR3 sequence (DNA): TGCAGTGCTAGTCAGGAGGGCAACACCGGGGAGCTGTTTTTT. Protein: CSASQEGNTGELFF.

The chain couples TRBV28 to TRBJ2-1; 8 nucleotides agree with TRBD1. CDR3 length equals 15 residues. J lost 8 bases, V lost 3 bases, and 9 bases had no gene match. Germline V gene data show CDR1 as MDHEN and CDR2 as SYDVKM. The CDR3 DNA reads TGTGCCAGCAGTTTCCCGGACAGGGTGATGGATGAGCAGTTCTTC. Its protein is CASSFPDRVMDEQFF.

V is TRBV2 and J is TRBJ1-2; no definite D call. The CDR3 runs 10 residues. Germline V gene sequence: CDR1 SNHLY, CDR2 FYNNEI. V was trimmed by 9 bases and J by 6 bases, leaving 8 bases between them. CDR3 amino acids: CARTGNGYTF. CDR3 sequence (DNA): TGTGCCAGGACGGGGAATGGCTACACCTTC.

This chain joins TRBV9 and TRBJ2-5; D gene ambiguous. Trimming took 4 bases from V and 5 from J, leaving 6 bases between them. Germline V lookup: CDR1 SGDLS, CDR2 YYNGEE. The CDR3 is 11 amino acids. CDR3 region: CASSTLETQYF. Here the CDR3 DNA reads TGTGCCAGCAGCACGCTTGAGACCCAGTACTTC.

The rearrangement links TRBV10-3 to TRBJ1-4; 12 nucleotides line up with TRBD1. With 6 bases clipped from V and 7 bases from J, the junction kept 3 bases outside the gene matches. The CDR3 contains 14 residues. CDR1 is ENHRY and CDR2 is SYGVKD in the germline V gene. The CDR3 sequence is CAIRGQGAGEKLFF. The DNA of the CDR3 is TGTGCCATCAGGGGACAGGGGGCGGGTGAAAAACTGTTTTTT.

This chain links TRBV28 with TRBJ2-7; the D gene is possibly TRBD1 (5 bases). V gave up 6 bases and J gave up 2 bases, with 14 bases separating them. Germline CDR1 and CDR2: MDHEN and SYDVKM. This CDR3 has 14 amino acids. CDR3 residues: CASSFPPTAYEQYF. DNA of the CDR3: TGTGCCAGCAGCTTCCCCCCGACAGCCTACGAGCAGTACTTC.

The CDR3 protein is CASSLESPYNEQFF. The CDR3, as DNA: TGCGCCAGCAGCCTGGAGTCTCCCTACAATGAGCAGTTCTTC. This rearrangement joins TRBV5-1 to TRBJ2-1; the D is unclear. Germline CDR1 and CDR2: SGHRS and YFSETQ. CDR3 size: 14 residues. The V end was cut by 4 bases, the J end by 2 bases, with 10 bases between.

The V and J genes are TRBV4-2 and TRBJ2-1; D is possibly TRBD1 (6 bases). With 1 base removed from V and 1 base from J, the gap between germline ends came to 14 bases. The CDR3 length is 17 residues. The V gene's germline CDR1 is LGHNA and CDR2 YNFKEQ. The CDR3 reads CASSQVRGGTSYNEQFF. CDR3 coding DNA: TGTGCCAGCAGCCAAGTACGTGGGGGCACTTCCTACAATGAGCAGTTCTTC.

The chain couples TRBV5-8 to TRBJ2-5, with D maybe TRBD1 (6 bases). V was clipped by 4 bases and J by 5 bases, with 12 bases between them. CDR3 length: 13 amino acids. CDR1 and CDR2 (germline): SGHTS, YDEGEE. This CDR3 reads CASSLDSPETQYF. The CDR3 DNA reads TGTGCCAGCAGCCTGGACAGTCCGGAGACCCAGTACTTC.

V usage is TRBV3-1 (or the pseudogene TRBV3-2) and J usage is TRBJ2-5, with a weak D call TRBD1 (6 bases). The CDR3 length is 14 residues. V was pared by 5 bases and J by 2 bases, with 12 bases between. Germline V gene sequence: CDR1 LGHDT, CDR2 YNNKEL (reference sequence). The CDR3 reads CASSAGQQQETQYF. The CDR3, as DNA: TGTGCCAGCAGCGCTGGACAGCAACAAGAGACCCAGTACTTC.

Only one count was recorded for this clone. J is TRBJ2-3 and V is TRBV18; 7 bases line up with TRBD1. Unmatched junction bases numbered 5, after V lost 3 bases and J lost 2 bases. Germline CDR1 is KGHSH and CDR2 is LQKENI. The CDR3 has 15 amino acids. The CDR3, as DNA: TGTGCCAGCTCACCCAGACAGGGCCTCACAGATACGCAGTATTTT. Residues: CASSPRQGLTDTQYF.

J is TRBJ2-1 and V is TRBV18, with TRBD1 as a possible D gene (6 bases). Between the trimmed V and J ends, which lost 3 bases and 9 bases, there was a span of 12 bases. Germline-derived CDR1 and CDR2 are KGHSH and LQKENI. This CDR3 is 13 amino acids long. CDR3 sequence (DNA): TGTGCCAGCTCACCTCCACAGGGTACTGAGCAGTTCTTC. Its protein is CASSPPQGTEQFF.

This sequence joins TRBV7-9 and TRBJ1-2; tentatively, D is TRBD1 (5 bases). Germline assignment: CDR1 SEHNR and CDR2 FQNEAQ (reference sequence). Deletions cut 4 bases from V and 6 bases from J, with 15 bases between. The CDR3 is 14 residues long. CDR3 region: CASSWGTLGDGYTF. CDR3 coding DNA: TGTGCCAGCAGCTGGGGAACCCTGGGGGATGGCTACACCTTC.

The rearrangement uses TRBV6-5 and TRBJ1-3, with unresolved D. The CDR3 runs to 12 residues. CDR1 and CDR2 from the germline V gene are MNHEY and SVGAGI. CDR3 coding DNA: TGTGGGGTAGGAAGTGCTGGAAACACCATATATTTT. It codes for CGVGSAGNTIYF.

By share, this clone ranks as medium-sized. The V and J genes are TRBV2 and TRBJ2-5; 8 nucleotides match TRBD1. The length of the CDR3 is 14 residues. Germline V CDR1 and CDR2: SNHLY, FYNNEI. With 5 bases clipped from V and 1 base from J, the junction kept 3 bases outside the gene matches. This CDR3 is CASSWTGLQETQYF. CDR3 in DNA: TGTGCCAGCAGTTGGACAGGGCTCCAAGAGACCCAGTACTTC. Full variable domain (outside the CDR3, taken from reference TRBV2 and TRBJ2-5): EPEVTQTPSHQVTQMGQEVILRCVPISNHLYFYWYRQILGQKVEFLVSFYNNEISEKSEIFDDQFSVERPDGSNFTLKIRSTKLEDSAMYFCASSWTGLQETQYFGPGTRLLVL.

V is TRBV21-1 and J is TRBJ1-2; the table's D call TRBD1 went unverified against the DNA. TRBV21-1 is a documented pseudogene. The CDR3 totals 13 residues. The CDR3 sequence: CASSLGQGYGYTF. For the CDR3, the DNA is TGTGCCAGCAGCCTGGGACAGGGGTATGGCTACACCTTC.

V gene TRBV18 combines with J gene TRBJ2-7, with 7 bases identical to TRBD2. With 0 bases clipped from V and 1 base from J, the junction kept 3 bases outside the gene matches. Per the germline V gene, CDR1 is KGHSH and CDR2 is LQKENI. This CDR3 spans 15 amino acids. The CDR3, as DNA: TGTGCCAGCTCACCACCAGGTAGCGGGTCCTACGAGCAGTACTTC. Amino acids: CASSPPGSGSYEQYF. Complete variable domain (other parts from reference TRBV18 and TRBJ2-7): NAGVMQNPRHLVRRRGQEARLRCSPMKGHSHVYWYRQLPEEGLKFMVYLQKENIIDESGMPKERFSAEFPKEGPSILRIQQVVRGDSAAYFCASSPPGSGSYEQYFGPGTRLTVT.

V and J are TRBV7-3 and TRBJ2-1; weak D call: TRBD1 (5 bases). This CDR3 has 15 residues. Trimming pared 0 bases from V and 5 bases from J, leaving 11 bases between. The V gene's germline CDR1 is SGHTA and CDR2 FQGTGA. The CDR3 DNA reads as TGTGCCAGCAGCTTAACGTCAGGGTTCAACAATGAGCAGTTCTTC. It encodes CASSLTSGFNNEQFF.

The rearrangement uses TRBV15 and TRBJ2-1, with TRBD1 as a possible D gene (6 bases). The length of the CDR3 is 12 residues. Trimming removed 2 bases at V and 9 bases at J, with 8 bases between. CDR1 is LNHNV, CDR2 YYDKDF, per germline (reference sequence). The CDR3 here is CATSRQGIEQFF. As DNA, the CDR3 is TGTGCCACCAGCAGACAGGGGATTGAGCAGTTCTTC.

J is TRBJ2-7 and V is TRBV10-3; TRBD1 or TRBD2 may be the D gene (5 bases each). Trimming pared 10 bases from V and 7 bases from J, leaving 20 bases between. CDR1 is ENHRY and CDR2 is SYGVKD in the germline V gene. The CDR3 is made up of 13 amino acids. The CDR3 region has the DNA TGTGCCACCGGATCTGGGACCGCTGGTGAGCAGTACTTC. Amino acids: CATGSGTAGEQYF.

The rearrangement joins TRBV4-1 to TRBJ1-5; D call uncertain. CDR1 is MGHRA and CDR2 is YSYEKL in the germline V gene. The CDR3 totals 17 residues. V was clipped by 0 bases and J by 2 bases, with 14 bases between them. CDR3 sequence reads: CASSQDRGLSGNQPQHF. Written as DNA, the CDR3 is TGCGCCAGCAGCCAAGATCGTGGCCTTAGTGGCAATCAGCCCCAGCATTTT.

V gene TRBV6-2 or TRBV6-3 combines with J gene TRBJ2-5, with 13 bases matching TRBD2. The CDR3 spans 19 residues. Germline loops: CDR1 MNHEY, CDR2 SVGEGT. Germline trimming cut 2 bases from V and 7 bases from J; bases unmatched to any gene: 16. This CDR3 is CASSYRGTSGTPTAGTQYF. For the CDR3, the DNA is TGTGCCAGCAGTTACAGGGGGACTAGCGGGACCCCCACGGCGGGGACCCAGTACTTC.

V is TRBV25-1 and J is TRBJ1-1; D call uncertain. CDR1 and CDR2 from the germline V gene are MGHDK and SYGVNS. The CDR3 has 12 amino acids. With 6 bases removed from V and 5 bases from J, the gap between germline ends came to 10 bases. The CDR3 spells CASRDPETEAFF. The CDR3 DNA follows: TGTGCCAGCAGGGATCCTGAGACTGAAGCTTTCTTT. Full variable domain (remainder filled in from reference TRBV25-1 and TRBJ1-1): EADIYQTPRYLVIGTGKKITLECSQTMGHDKMYWYQQDPGMELHLIHYSYGVNSTEKGDLSSESTVSRIRTEHFPLTLESARPSHTSQYLCASRDPETEAFFGQGTRLTVV.

The rearrangement joins TRBV2 to TRBJ1-5; no reliable D call. The length of the CDR3 is 16 residues. The V and J ends lost 0 bases and 3 bases respectively, with 12 bases between them. CDR1 is SNHLY and CDR2 is FYNNEI in the germline V gene. The CDR3 protein is CASSEALRGYNQPQHF. CDR3 sequence (DNA): TGTGCCAGCAGTGAAGCGCTTCGAGGGTACAATCAGCCCCAGCATTTT.

The chain joins TRBV7-9 to TRBJ1-2, with TRBD1 matching 7 bases. Per germline, CDR1 SEHNR and CDR2 FQNEAQ (reference sequence). Germline trimming cut 5 bases from V and 4 bases from J; bases unmatched to any gene: 4. This CDR3 has 13 residues. The CDR3 nucleotides are TGTGCCAGCAGCATGACAGGGATCTATGGCTACACCTTC. It yields the protein CASSMTGIYGYTF.

The chain is built from TRBV7-3 and TRBJ2-3; possibly TRBD2 for D (5 bases). Trimming left V 5 bases short and J 1 base short, with 13 bases between. CDR1 is SGHTA, CDR2 FQGTGA, per germline. This CDR3 comprises 15 residues. CDR3 loop: CASSRALGGTDTQYF. CDR3 sequence (DNA): TGTGCCAGCAGCCGGGCCCTGGGAGGCACAGATACGCAGTATTTT.

V is TRBV6-5 and J is TRBJ1-3; 8 nucleotides match TRBD1. Germline-derived CDR1 and CDR2 are MNHEY and SVGAGI. The CDR3 is 14 amino acids. V trimming: 5 bases; J trimming: 7 bases; junction bases outside the gene matches: 7. The CDR3 DNA reads TGTGCCAGCAGTAGACAGGGACAGGACAACACCATATATTTT. Residues: CASSRQGQDNTIYF.

The V and J genes are TRBV7-2 and TRBJ1-3; D ambiguous. CDR1 and CDR2 (germline): SGHTA, FQGNSA. The CDR3 is 13 residues long. V lost 8 bases and J 3 bases, leaving 11 bases between the germline ends. The CDR3 is CASGLGYGNTIYF. The CDR3 DNA reads TGTGCCAGCGGATTGGGCTATGGAAACACCATATATTTT.